This T cell receptor (beta chain) was sequenced for a study of blood T cell repertoires in COVID-19. Method: immunoSEQ multiplex PCR; TCRdb's copy keeps in-frame clones and lacks some. In the table there are roughly 60,000 clones, almost 85% of which are singletons. This CDR3 region has 12 residues. Germline-derived CDR1 and CDR2 are SGDLS and YYNGEE. Trimming removed 3 bases at V and 4 bases at J, with 8 bases between. The receptor comes from a human donor in a cohort sampled during active COVID-19. Sequencing was done on a sample of peripheral blood. J is TRBJ2-7 and V is TRBV9; perhaps TRBD1 as D (6 bases). As DNA, the CDR3 is TGTGCCAGCAGCGGGCAGGGGTACGAGCAGTACTTC. It encodes CASSGQGYEQYF.